This T cell receptor beta chain appears in the sequencing data of a study of blood T cell repertoires in COVID-19. The CDR3 is 15 amino acids. V lost 6 bases and J lost 6; bases outside the gene matches: 13. Germline assignment: CDR1 KGHSH and CDR2 LQKENI. Assay: immunoSEQ multiplex PCR; the TCRdb copy retains only in-frame clones and omits some. The table has about 400,000 clones, around 88% seen once. This chain uses TRBV18 with TRBJ1-2; 7 bases fit TRBD1. This sequence was found in a woman aged 25-40 years with acute or convalescent COVID-19. Sequencing was carried out using peripheral blood. CDR3 nucleotides: TGTGCCAGCTCTTCTGTCGCAGGGGGTGTTGATGGCTACACCTTC. This gives the protein CASSSVAGGVDGYTF.